This T cell receptor beta chain derives from a study of T cells in Graves' hyperthyroidism and ophthalmopathy. Study-wide context: Blood from the periphery was taken at initial diagnosis, before any treatment.

Hyperthyroidism was newly diagnosed in patients aged 18 to 65 (duration under 2 months). CDR1 is SGHRS and CDR2 is YFSETQ in the germline V gene. The CDR3 extends over 16 amino acids. Trimming at V came to 4 bases and at J to 4 bases, leaving 9 bases not matched to a gene. Researchers amplified the TCR beta CDR3 regions from RNA transcripts. RT-PCR in the first round (using the HTBI primer set) targeted the TCR CDR3. TCRdb analysed the multiplex PCR reads with MiXCR anew, one entry per CDR3 protein. The sample holds 300,000 to 400,000 distinct CDR3 sequences, about 14% seen once. A few counts support this clonotype.

The chain recombines TRBV5-1 with TRBJ2-4, with TRBD2 matching over 9 bases. Sequenced: blood. The TCR sequence derives from a woman aged 30 to 39 with Graves' hyperthyroidism. Here the CDR3 reads CASSTGLADLKNIQYF. The CDR3 nucleotides are TGCGCCAGCAGCACGGGACTAGCAGATCTAAAAAACATTCAGTACTTC. Using reference TRBV5-1 and TRBJ2-4 for the parts outside the CDR3, the full variable domain is KAGVTQTPRYLIKTRGQQVTLSCSPISGHRSVSWYQQTPGQGLQFLFEYFSETQRNKGNFPGRFSGRQFSNSRSEMNVSTLELGDSALYLCASSTGLADLKNIQYFGAGTRLSVL.